A selection of T cell receptor beta chains follows, all from one sample in a study of STAT3 mutations in large granular lymphocyte leukemia. Repertoires were generated with immunoSEQ multiplex PCR, while TCRdb's copy carries only in-frame clones and drops some. The sample gives approximately 4,400 clones, roughly 82% of which show up once; roughly 89% is in the top ten. The sample taken for sequencing was peripheral blood mononuclear cells. The receptors were gathered from a boy between 10 and 17 years old with T-cell large granular lymphocyte leukemia. Some clones in this sample may be carry-over from other donors' samples. Both conserved end residues are trimmed from each CDR3. The size field is filled for only some rows; it gives once, few, many or a size class.

TRBJ2-7	NA	TRBV6-1	ASRVLTAYEQY
TRBJ1-6	NA	TRBV5-1	ASRSGTGVSPLH
TRBJ2-7	NA	TRBV4-2	ASSVSTGTSGDEQY
TRBJ1-2	NA	TRBV29-1	SVGIHPSPNYGYT
TRBJ1-5	few	TRBV27	ATPDSNQPQH
TRBJ2-7	NA	TRBV11-2	ASSLPRTDYREQY
TRBJ1-2	NA	TRBV18	ASSPDRDGGYT
TRBJ2-1	NA	TRBV7-9	ASSFVSGGYFNEQF
TRBJ2-6	NA	TRBV7-9	ASSLNLALKRAVLT
TRBJ2-7	NA	TRBV6-1	ASSESAGDAYEQY
TRBJ2-7	few	TRBV28	ASSLGTGGYEQY